These 17 T cell receptor beta chains came from one sample sequenced in a study of blood T cell repertoires in COVID-19. Assay used: immunoSEQ multiplex PCR; TCRdb lists only in-frame clones, some missing. Of some 210,000 clones listed, nearly 90% are singletons. Input material: peripheral blood. These receptors were obtained from a woman in her thirties or forties who had recovered from COVID-19.

This chain links TRBV18 with TRBJ1-5; TRBD1 is a possible D gene (6 bases). The CDR3 sequence is 13 residues long. The V gene lost 5 bases and the J gene lost 7 bases, with 12 bases spanning the gap. Germline CDR1 reads KGHSH; CDR2 reads LQKENI. The CDR3 nucleotides read TGTGCCAGCTCAATTTCAGGGGACCAGCCCCAGCATTTT. Its protein is CASSISGDQPQHF.

This rearrangement joins TRBV27 to TRBJ1-5; the D gene is possibly TRBD1 (5 bases). CDR1 MNHEY and CDR2 SMNVEV come from the germline V gene (reference sequence). The CDR3 consists of 14 residues. V dropped 3 bases and J dropped 5 bases, with 11 bases sitting between them. CDR3 DNA sequence: TGTGCCAGCAGTTTTCATCAGACAGATCAGCCCCAGCATTTT. It encodes CASSFHQTDQPQHF.

The CDR3, as DNA: TGCGCCAGCAGCTTGGAGGTTAGCGGGCAGACCCAGTACTTC. Translating gives CASSLEVSGQTQYF. The V and J genes are TRBV5-1 and TRBJ2-5; 7 bases are a match to TRBD2. The CDR3 runs 14 residues. Germline CDR1 is SGHRS and CDR2 is YFSETQ. The J segment lost 6 bases and the V segment lost 0 bases, leaving 5 bases of the junction unmatched.

The rearrangement uses TRBV7-3 and TRBJ2-1; perhaps TRBD2 as D (5 bases). V lost 5 bases and J lost 7, with 18 bases in between. CDR3 length equals 15 residues. Germline V gives CDR1 SGHTA, CDR2 FQGTGA. In nucleotides, the CDR3 is TGTGCCAGCAGCCTCGGGTCTAGCATCGAGAATGAGCAGTTCTTC. It translates to CASSLGSSIENEQFF. The entire variable domain, with the rest obtained from reference TRBV7-3 and TRBJ2-1, is as follows: GAGVSQTPSNKVTEKGKYVELRCDPISGHTALYWYRQSLGQGPEFLIYFQGTGAADDSGLPNDRFFAVRPEGSVSTLKIQRTERGDSAVYLCASSLGSSIENEQFFGPGTRLTVL.

The chain combines TRBV5-6 with TRBJ2-3; TRBD2 matches at 8 bases. Per germline, CDR1 SGHDT and CDR2 YYEEEE. The V gene end was trimmed by 4 bases and the J gene end by 9 bases; junction bases not matched to a gene: 19. This CDR3 has 17 amino acids. The CDR3 spells CASSPLWGASGLETQYF. As DNA, the CDR3 is TGTGCCAGCAGCCCCCTCTGGGGTGCTAGCGGGTTAGAGACGCAGTATTTT.

This chain joins TRBV10-2 and TRBJ2-5; perhaps TRBD1 as D (6 bases). The V and J ends lost 2 bases and 0 bases respectively, with 10 bases between them. CDR1 is WSHSY and CDR2 is SAAADI in the germline V gene. The CDR3 is 15 amino acids. Here the CDR3 DNA reads TGCGCCAGCAGTGAGAGGACAGCGTACCAAGAGACCCAGTACTTC. Its translation is CASSERTAYQETQYF.

Only one count was recorded for this clone. This chain joins TRBV15 and TRBJ2-3, with D uncertain. CDR1 is LNHNV, CDR2 YYDKDF, per germline (reference sequence). V lost 0 bases and J 2 bases, leaving 21 bases between the germline ends. The CDR3 is 19 amino acids. The CDR3 nucleotides are TGTGCCACCAGCAGAGATTCGGTCTTGGAGACCGAATCCACAGATACGCAGTATTTT. This translates into CATSRDSVLETESTDTQYF.

The genes are TRBV18 and TRBJ2-7; 7 nucleotides agree with TRBD2. Trimming at V came to 5 bases and at J to 6 bases, leaving 13 bases not matched to a gene. Germline CDR1 KGHSH, CDR2 LQKENI. CDR3 length equals 15 residues. The CDR3 region is CASSRVLAGNVEQYF. The CDR3 coding sequence is TGTGCCAGCTCAAGAGTTTTAGCGGGCAACGTCGAGCAGTACTTC.

J is TRBJ1-3 and V is TRBV12-3 or TRBV12-4; tentative D call: TRBD1 (6 bases). V was shortened by 10 bases and J by 2 bases, with 12 bases between the two germline ends. CDR3 length: 13 residues. As DNA, the CDR3 is TGTGCCACCTTGAAGGGGGCTGGAAACACCATATATTTT. Protein sequence: CATLKGAGNTIYF.

This rearrangement joins TRBV5-5 to TRBJ2-7; TRBD1 matches 7 bases. Germline CDR1 is SGHKS and CDR2 is YYEKEE (reference sequence). CDR3 size: 14 residues. The V and J ends lost 6 bases and 3 bases, in that order; junction bases with no gene match: 9. The CDR3 is CASTTPRDSYEQYF. CDR3 coding DNA: TGTGCCAGCACCACCCCTCGGGACAGCTACGAGCAGTACTTC.

The chain joins TRBV5-1 to TRBJ1-1; D perhaps matches TRBD1 (6 bases). The V end was cut by 2 bases, the J end by 6 bases, with 11 bases between. Germline V gene data show CDR1 as SGHRS and CDR2 as YFSETQ. The CDR3 is 13 amino acids. In nucleotides, the CDR3 is TGCGCCAGCAGCTTTGCAGGGGCCCCTGAAGCTTTCTTT. Amino acid sequence: CASSFAGAPEAFF.

The chain has TRBV24-1 and TRBJ2-3, with 9 positions matching TRBD1. The CDR3 loop spans 14 amino acids. Germline V lookup: CDR1 KGHDR, CDR2 SFDVKD. Germline trimming cut 6 bases from V and 3 bases from J; bases unmatched to any gene: 3. CDR3: CATSRGQGTDTQYF. Written as DNA, the CDR3 is TGTGCCACCAGTCGTGGACAGGGGACAGATACGCAGTATTTT.

This sequence joins TRBV18 and TRBJ1-3, with a tentative D call TRBD1 (6 bases). The CDR3 has 13 residues. Per germline, CDR1 KGHSH and CDR2 LQKENI. V was shortened by 5 bases and J by 2 bases, with 7 bases between the two germline ends. This CDR3 reads CASSRTAGNTIYF. The CDR3 coding sequence is TGTGCCAGCTCAAGGACAGCTGGAAACACCATATATTTT. Full variable domain (missing parts from reference TRBV18 and TRBJ1-3): NAGVMQNPRHLVRRRGQEARLRCSPMKGHSHVYWYRQLPEEGLKFMVYLQKENIIDESGMPKERFSAEFPKEGPSILRIQQVVRGDSAAYFCASSRTAGNTIYFGEGSWLTVV.

This chain uses TRBV19 with TRBJ2-1, with D possibly matching TRBD2 (6 bases). Trimming took off 1 base at V and 8 bases at J, with 21 bases between the two ends. The CDR3 extends over 17 amino acids. Germline CDR1 is LNHDA and CDR2 is SQIVND (reference sequence). The CDR3 coding sequence is TGTGCCAGTAGTATAGTGGGTGGAGGGGCCCATAGGGATGAGCAGTTCTTC. Protein sequence: CASSIVGGGAHRDEQFF.

The chain uses TRBV18 and TRBJ1-1; 7 bases are a match to TRBD1. The CDR3 runs to 18 residues. The J segment lost 0 bases and the V segment lost 5 bases, leaving 15 bases of the junction unmatched. Germline CDR1 KGHSH, CDR2 LQKENI. CDR3 loop: CASSSNSGTARMNTEAFF. The CDR3 nucleotides are TGTGCCAGCTCATCCAACTCCGGGACAGCGAGAATGAACACTGAAGCTTTCTTT.

This chain uses TRBV12-3 or TRBV12-4 with TRBJ2-7, with 8 bases that match TRBD2. CDR3 size: 12 residues. The ends lost 5 bases at V and 6 bases at J; junction bases unmatched: 3. The CDR3 nucleotides are TGTGCCAGCAGTCGGGAGGGGAGCGAGCAGTACTTC. Protein sequence: CASSREGSEQYF.

This clone appeared a single time. V is TRBV5-1 and J is TRBJ2-5; TRBD2 might be the D (5 bases). Trimming removed 0 bases from V and 2 bases from J, with 14 bases in between. The CDR3 covers 16 residues. CDR1 is SGHRS and CDR2 is YFSETQ in the germline V gene. The CDR3: CASSLAGSDLQETQYF. Here the CDR3 DNA reads TGCGCCAGCAGCTTGGCTGGTAGCGACCTTCAAGAGACCCAGTACTTC.